What follows are 20 T cell receptor beta chains derived from one specimen sequenced in a study of T cell changes during pregnancy in multiple sclerosis. This table comes from immunoSEQ multiplex PCR, and its TCRdb copy is limited to in-frame clones, with some not included. The sample includes approximately 51,000 clones, around 93% seen only once; the top ten take around 0.53%. Sequenced here: CD4+ T cells from peripheral blood mononuclear cells, sampled after pregnancy. These receptors all stem from a female donor with multiple sclerosis, enrolled in a pregnancy study.

In its sample, this clone was seen once. The gene calls are TRBV5-6 and TRBJ1-1; the match to TRBD1 covers 7 bases. V trimming: 0 bases; J trimming: 2 bases; junction bases outside the gene matches: 7. The V gene's germline CDR1 is SGHDT and CDR2 YYEEEE. This CDR3 has 16 residues. CDR3: CASSLDRGLRNTEAFF. In DNA, the CDR3 is TGTGCCAGCAGCTTGGACAGGGGACTTCGTAACACTGAAGCTTTCTTT. The full variable domain, rest sourced from reference TRBV5-6 and TRBJ1-1, is DAGVTQSPTHLIKTRGQQVTLRCSPKSGHDTVSWYQQALGQGPQFIFQYYEEEERQRGNFPDRFSGHQFPNYSSELNVNALLLGDSALYLCASSLDRGLRNTEAFFGQGTRLTVV.

The chain is built from TRBV7-2 and TRBJ2-1; TRBD1 is a possible D gene (6 bases). V was shortened by 5 bases and J by 6 bases, with 17 bases between the two germline ends. Germline CDR1 reads SGHTA; CDR2 reads FQGNSA. This CDR3 comprises 15 residues. The CDR3, as DNA: TGTGCCAGCAGCCTACTCAGAACAGGGACCAATGAGCAGTTCTTC. Translation gives CASSLLRTGTNEQFF.

This chain links TRBV5-4 with TRBJ2-1, with 11 bases that match TRBD2. The CDR3 is 17 amino acids. J lost 6 bases, V lost 4 bases, and 12 bases had no gene match. Germline loops: CDR1 SGHNT, CDR2 YYREEE (reference sequence). The CDR3 protein is CASSGRLAGTRSNEQFF. In DNA form, the CDR3 reads TGTGCCAGCAGCGGTAGACTAGCGGGAACGAGATCCAATGAGCAGTTCTTC.

The J gene is TRBJ2-7, the V gene TRBV18; D gene ambiguous. Germline lookup yields CDR1 KGHSH and CDR2 LQKENI. This CDR3 has 13 amino acids. V was shortened by 6 bases and J by 3 bases, with 12 bases between the two germline ends. Written as DNA, the CDR3 is TGTGCCAGCTCCCGGGTAAAAGACTACGAGCAGTACTTC. It is translated as CASSRVKDYEQYF.

The J gene is TRBJ2-7, the V gene TRBV10-2, with 7 bases matching TRBD1. Per germline, CDR1 WSHSY and CDR2 SAAADI. V shed 3 bases, J shed 6 bases, and the junction held 5 bases outside the gene matches. This CDR3 contains 13 residues. The CDR3 DNA sequence: TGCGCCAGCAGTGATCGACAGGGTGGCGAGCAGTACTTC. Its translation is CASSDRQGGEQYF.

This chain links TRBV19 with TRBJ2-2, with 7 bases identical to TRBD2. The germline gives CDR1 LNHDA, CDR2 SQIVND (reference sequence). V was clipped by 5 bases and J by 6 bases; unmatched bases: 6. This CDR3 spans 14 amino acids. Written as DNA, the CDR3 is TGTGCCAGTAGTGCCGGACTAGATTCCGGGGAGCTGTTTTTT. Encoded protein: CASSAGLDSGELFF. The whole variable domain, filled in from reference TRBV19 and TRBJ2-2, reads DGGITQSPKYLFRKEGQNVTLSCEQNLNHDAMYWYRQDPGQGLRLIYYSQIVNDFQKGDIAEGYSVSREKKESFPLTVTSAQKNPTAFYLCASSAGLDSGELFFGEGSRLTVL.

CDR3 sequence: CASTTAGQGRTDTQYF. CDR3 coding DNA: TGTGCCAGCACGACTGCCGGACAGGGCCGCACAGATACGCAGTATTTT. The genes are TRBV5-6 and TRBJ2-3; TRBD1 agrees at 8 bases. CDR1 SGHDT and CDR2 YYEEEE come from the germline V gene. V lost 6 bases to trimming and J lost 1 base; unmatched junction nucleotides: 10. This CDR3 has 16 residues.

The chain employs TRBV29-1 and TRBJ2-3; 13 bases line up with TRBD2. CDR1 is SQVTM, CDR2 ANQGSEA, per germline. This CDR3 is built from 16 residues. V shed 5 bases and J 6 bases; nucleotides not matched to a gene: 11. This CDR3 is CSVPSRLAGGLDTQYF. The CDR3 DNA is TGCAGCGTTCCCTCCCGACTAGCGGGAGGACTTGATACGCAGTATTTT.

The rearrangement links TRBV11-2 to TRBJ2-1; unclear D gene. Trimming left V 1 base short and J 5 bases short, with 6 bases between. The CDR3 is made up of 13 amino acids. Germline-derived CDR1 and CDR2 are SGHAT and FQNNGV. CDR3 sequence (DNA): TGTGCCAGCAGCTTAGGTCTAAACAATGAGCAGTTCTTC. This sequence encodes CASSLGLNNEQFF.

The rearrangement joins TRBV5-6 to TRBJ1-1; 7 nucleotides match TRBD1. The CDR3 runs to 16 residues. Germline V lookup: CDR1 SGHDT, CDR2 YYEEEE. V was clipped by 4 bases and J by 0 bases; unmatched bases: 9. CDR3 region: CASSLATGSVNTEAFF. CDR3 sequence (DNA): TGTGCCAGCAGCCTCGCGACAGGGAGTGTGAACACTGAAGCTTTCTTT.

For the CDR3, the DNA is TGCGCCAGCAGCCAAGATTACCGTTGGCGCAGGGGGCCCACCGGGGAGCTGTTTTTT. This sequence encodes CASSQDYRWRRGPTGELFF. The chain combines TRBV4-1 with TRBJ2-2, with TRBD1 identical over 8 bases. The length of the CDR3 is 19 residues. J lost 4 bases, V lost 0 bases, and 13 bases had no gene match. The germline V gene encodes CDR1 MGHRA and CDR2 YSYEKL.

The chain couples TRBV27 to TRBJ2-7; D not certain. V lost 5 bases to trimming and J lost 7 bases, with 18 bases between them. Per germline, CDR1 MNHEY and CDR2 SMNVEV (reference sequence). This CDR3 has 14 amino acids. CDR3 loop: CASSLSPLRGEQYF. The CDR3 nucleotides read TGTGCCAGCAGTCTGAGCCCATTGCGAGGTGAGCAGTACTTC.

The chain employs TRBV11-3 and TRBJ2-3; D remains ambiguous. V lost 0 bases to trimming and J lost 0 bases, with 7 bases between them. The CDR3 is made up of 15 amino acids. The germline gives CDR1 SGHNT, CDR2 YENEEA. CDR3: CASSLDASSTDTQYF. The DNA for the CDR3 is TGTGCCAGCAGCTTAGATGCCAGTAGCACAGATACGCAGTATTTT. The full variable domain, with the rest looked up from reference TRBV11-3 and TRBJ2-3, is EAGVVQSPRYKIIEKKQPVAFWCNPISGHNTLYWYLQNLGQGPELLIRYENEEAVDDSQLPKDRFSAERLKGVDSTLKIQPAELGDSAVYLCASSLDASSTDTQYFGPGTRLTVL.

The chain joins TRBV6-1 to TRBJ1-5; perhaps TRBD1 as D (6 bases). This CDR3 has 14 amino acids. The germline CDR1 and CDR2 sequences are MNHNS and SASEGT. The V end lost 5 bases, the J end lost 3 bases, and 11 bases lay between the germline ends. CDR3 bases: TGTGCCAGCAGTTTGACAGGCCCCAATCAGCCCCAGCATTTT. Translation gives CASSLTGPNQPQHF.

The chain recombines TRBV5-4 with TRBJ1-2; D call uncertain. V gave up 0 bases and J gave up 3 bases, with 6 bases separating them. This CDR3 contains 13 residues. Germline CDR1 is SGHNT and CDR2 is YYREEE (reference sequence). The CDR3 is CASSLVDYYGYTF. CDR3 coding DNA: TGTGCCAGCAGCTTGGTGGACTACTATGGCTACACCTTC.

The rearrangement joins TRBV7-3 to TRBJ2-7, with a weak D call TRBD2 (7 bases). Germline V gene data show CDR1 as SGHTA and CDR2 as FQGTGA. The V gene lost 5 bases and the J gene lost 1 base, with 15 bases spanning the gap. CDR3 length equals 15 residues. This chain's CDR3 is CASSRERGASYEQYF. The CDR3 coding sequence is TGTGCCAGCAGCCGCGAACGGGGGGCATCCTACGAGCAGTACTTC.

The chain has TRBV7-3 and TRBJ2-5; tentative D call: TRBD2 (5 bases). The ends were cut back, 5 bases at V and 7 bases at J, with 20 bases in the middle. CDR3 length equals 15 residues. The germline V gene has CDR1 SGHTA and CDR2 FQGTGA. The CDR3 nucleotides read TGTGCCAGCAGCCCAAGGGCGTCGGGATCGGCGACCCAGTACTTC. It codes for CASSPRASGSATQYF.

The V gene is TRBV28, the J gene TRBJ2-1; maybe TRBD2 (5 bases). V was cut by 5 bases and J by 4 bases, with 9 bases left in between. The CDR3 is 13 residues long. Per the germline V gene, CDR1 is MDHEN and CDR2 is SYDVKM. Here the CDR3 reads CASSNGKYNEQFF. The CDR3 DNA is TGTGCCAGCAGTAACGGGAAATACAATGAGCAGTTCTTC. Full variable domain (missing parts from reference TRBV28 and TRBJ2-1): DVKVTQSSRYLVKRTGEKVFLECVQDMDHENMFWYRQDPGLGLRLIYFSYDVKMKEKGDIPEGYSVSREKKERFSLILESASTNQTSMYLCASSNGKYNEQFFGPGTRLTVL.

The rearrangement uses TRBV5-1 and TRBJ1-2; 8 nucleotides agree with TRBD1. This CDR3 has 14 amino acids. The V gene end was trimmed by 4 bases and the J gene end by 5 bases; junction bases not matched to a gene: 7. Germline V gives CDR1 SGHRS, CDR2 YFSETQ. The chain's CDR3 is CASSADRAVYGYTF. The CDR3, as DNA: TGCGCCAGCAGCGCGGACAGGGCGGTTTATGGCTACACCTTC.

The chain employs TRBV29-1 and TRBJ2-7; maybe TRBD1 (7 bases). CDR1 and CDR2 (germline): SQVTM, ANQGSEA. This CDR3 comprises 15 residues. V was pared by 5 bases and J by 0 bases, with 17 bases between. The CDR3 protein is CSVTVQGRSSYEQYF. As DNA, the CDR3 is TGCAGCGTTACCGTACAGGGGAGGAGCTCCTACGAGCAGTACTTC.